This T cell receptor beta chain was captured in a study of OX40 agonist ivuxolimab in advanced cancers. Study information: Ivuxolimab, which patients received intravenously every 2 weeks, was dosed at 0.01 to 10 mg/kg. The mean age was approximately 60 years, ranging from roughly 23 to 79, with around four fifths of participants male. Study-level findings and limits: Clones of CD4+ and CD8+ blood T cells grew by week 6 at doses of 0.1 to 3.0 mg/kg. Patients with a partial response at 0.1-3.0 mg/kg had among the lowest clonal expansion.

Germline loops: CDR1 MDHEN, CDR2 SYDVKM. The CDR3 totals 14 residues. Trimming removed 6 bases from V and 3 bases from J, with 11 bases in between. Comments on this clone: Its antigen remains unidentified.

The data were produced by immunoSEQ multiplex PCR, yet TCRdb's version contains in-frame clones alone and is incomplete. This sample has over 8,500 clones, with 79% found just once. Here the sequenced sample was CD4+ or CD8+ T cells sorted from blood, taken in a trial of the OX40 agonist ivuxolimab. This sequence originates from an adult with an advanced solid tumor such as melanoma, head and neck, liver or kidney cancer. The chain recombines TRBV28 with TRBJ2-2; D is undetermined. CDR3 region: CASSPGRDTGELFF. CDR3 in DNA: TGTGCCAGCAGCCCTGGACGGGACACCGGGGAGCTGTTTTTT. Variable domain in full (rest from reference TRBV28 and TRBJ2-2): DVKVTQSSRYLVKRTGEKVFLECVQDMDHENMFWYRQDPGLGLRLIYFSYDVKMKEKGDIPEGYSVSREKKERFSLILESASTNQTSMYLCASSPGRDTGELFFGEGSRLTVL.